The 23 T cell receptor beta chains listed next were all sequenced from one sample in a study of CD8 T cells in Susac syndrome. cDNA came from roughly 0.53 to 1 ug RNA primed by random hexamers. From the immunoSEQ multiplex PCR reads, TCRdb called clonotypes with MiXCR, one entry per CDR3 protein. The repertoire holds about 130,000 distinct CDR3 sequences, with roughly 94% as singletons. Material for sequencing was CD8+ T cells from PBMCs. These receptors all stem from a human donor with Susac syndrome.

V gene TRBV28 combines with J gene TRBJ1-3, with 9 nucleotides matching TRBD1. Germline V lookup: CDR1 MDHEN, CDR2 SYDVKM. This CDR3 is 14 amino acids long. Trimming took 5 bases from V and 9 from J; bases not matched to a gene: 8. The CDR3 loop reads CASSEPGQGPTIYF. The CDR3 coding sequence is TGTGCCAGCAGTGAACCGGGACAGGGACCCACCATATATTTT.

This clonotype was counted a single time. The chain uses TRBV28 and TRBJ2-2, with 7 bases matching TRBD2. In germline, CDR1 is MDHEN, CDR2 SYDVKM. The junction had 8 bases not matched to a gene; V was cut back by 6 bases and J by 4 bases. The CDR3 runs to 15 residues. CDR3 nucleotides: TGTGCCAGCAGCCCACTAGGGGAGGGCACCGGGGAGCTGTTTTTT. Its translation: CASSPLGEGTGELFF.

The chain is built from TRBV9 and TRBJ2-7, with 7 nucleotides matching TRBD1. The CDR3 loop spans 17 amino acids. Per germline, CDR1 SGDLS and CDR2 YYNGEE. Unmatched junction bases numbered 16, after V lost 3 bases and J lost 4 bases. This CDR3 reads CASSEAPDREKSYEQYF. For the CDR3, the DNA is TGTGCCAGCAGCGAGGCCCCCGACAGGGAAAAATCTTACGAGCAGTACTTC. Variable domain in full (rest from reference TRBV9 and TRBJ2-7): DSGVTQTPKHLITATGQRVTLRCSPRSGDLSVYWYQQSLDQGLQFLIQYYNGEERAKGNILERFSAQQFPDLHSELNLSSLELGDSALYFCASSEAPDREKSYEQYFGPGTRLTVT.

The rearrangement uses TRBV20-1 and TRBJ2-7, with a possible D match to TRBD1 (5 bases). Per germline, CDR1 DFQATT and CDR2 SNEGSKA (reference sequence). The CDR3 extends over 15 amino acids. With 5 bases removed from V and 2 bases from J, the gap between germline ends came to 19 bases. CDR3 in DNA: TGCAGTGCTGTCGATATGGGGCGAACCCCCTACGAGCAGTACTTC. Encoded protein: CSAVDMGRTPYEQYF.

This rearrangement joins TRBV7-6 to TRBJ2-1; no firm D call. CDR3 length equals 15 residues. From germline, CDR1 is SGHVS and CDR2 FNYEAQ. The V end lost 5 bases, the J end lost 5 bases, and 16 bases lay between the germline ends. CDR3 protein: CASSPNWGSHNEQFF. The CDR3 DNA follows: TGTGCCAGCAGCCCCAACTGGGGATCCCACAATGAGCAGTTCTTC.

The genes are TRBV24-1 and TRBJ2-3; tentative D call: TRBD2 (5 bases). The CDR3 consists of 14 residues. Germline CDR1 is KGHDR and CDR2 is SFDVKD. Trimming shortened V by 4 bases and J by 2 bases, and 9 bases separated the two germline ends. The CDR3 is CATSEDFNTDTQYF. The CDR3 DNA reads as TGTGCCACCAGTGAGGACTTCAACACAGATACGCAGTATTTT.

This chain uses TRBV30 with TRBJ1-1, with 7 bases identical to TRBD1. The CDR3 spans 13 residues. V shed 3 bases and J 4 bases; nucleotides not matched to a gene: 5. Germline CDR1 reads GTSNPN; CDR2 reads SVGIG (reference sequence). The CDR3 protein is CAWSPDRATEAFF. For the CDR3, the DNA is TGTGCCTGGAGCCCCGACAGGGCCACTGAAGCTTTCTTT.

This clonotype appeared a single time. A read error may produce the germline difference seen at one junction end. The chain employs TRBV30 and TRBJ2-7; TRBD2 is a possible D gene (5 bases). Looked up from germline, CDR1 is GTSNPN and CDR2 is SVGIG (reference sequence). This CDR3 contains 12 residues. CDR3 sequence: CAWRDGPGSAGF. The CDR3 nucleotides read TGTGCCTGGAGAGACGGGCCGGGATCGGCTGGTTTC. Complete variable domain (other parts from reference TRBV30 and TRBJ2-7): SQTIHQWPATLVQPVGSPLSLECTVEGTSNPNLYWYRQAAGRGLQLLFYSVGIGQISSEVPQNLSASRPQDRQFILSSKKLLLSDSGFYLCAWRDGPGSAGFGPGTRLTVT.

The genes are TRBV12-3 or TRBV12-4 and TRBJ2-7, with a weak D call TRBD2 (5 bases). V dropped 3 bases and J dropped 2 bases, with 17 bases sitting between them. The CDR3 has 16 residues. This chain's CDR3 is CASSFYPVGVTYEQYF. CDR3 nucleotide sequence: TGTGCCAGCAGTTTTTACCCAGTCGGGGTAACCTACGAGCAGTACTTC.

This clonotype was found a few times. J is TRBJ2-3 and V is TRBV12-3 or TRBV12-4; D remains unclear. Deletions cut 3 bases from V and 1 base from J, with 2 bases between. The CDR3 loop spans 12 amino acids. CDR3 sequence: CASSFGTDTQYF. In nucleotides, the CDR3 is TGTGCCAGCAGTTTTGGCACAGATACGCAGTATTTT.

The V gene is TRBV15, the J gene TRBJ2-7; D unclear. V was trimmed by 0 bases and J by 0 bases, leaving 6 bases between them. CDR3 length: 14 amino acids. Germline CDR1 LNHNV, CDR2 YYDKDF (reference sequence). In DNA form, the CDR3 reads TGTGCCACCAGCAGAGAGCCGAGCTCCTACGAGCAGTACTTC. Its protein product is CATSREPSSYEQYF. Drawing the rest from reference TRBV15 and TRBJ2-7, the complete variable domain is DAMVIQNPRYQVTQFGKPVTLSCSQTLNHNVMYWYQQKSSQAPKLLFHYYDKDFNNEADTPDNFQSRRPNTSFCFLDIRSPGLGDTAMYLCATSREPSSYEQYFGPGTRLTVT.

The chain carries TRBV11-2 and TRBJ2-3; 10 bases are shared with TRBD2. The V segment lost 6 bases and the J segment 1 base; nucleotides outside the gene matches: 13. This CDR3 comprises 18 residues. Germline V gene sequence: CDR1 SGHAT, CDR2 FQNNGV. The CDR3 sequence: CASRARIPGTSGTDTQYF. The DNA of the CDR3 is TGTGCCAGCAGAGCACGAATCCCCGGGACTAGCGGCACAGATACGCAGTATTTT.

This rearrangement joins TRBV7-4 to TRBJ2-2, with D perhaps matching TRBD1 (5 bases). The V end lost 5 bases, the J end lost 3 bases, and 16 bases lay between the germline ends. Germline-derived CDR1 and CDR2 are SGHVT and SQSDAQ. The CDR3 is made up of 16 amino acids. The CDR3 DNA reads TGTGCCAGCAGCCTTTCCCAGGGTACCCACACCGGGGAGCTGTTTTTT. It encodes CASSLSQGTHTGELFF.

This sequence joins TRBV7-9 and TRBJ2-5, with 7 bases lining up with TRBD1. Germline CDR1 SEHNR, CDR2 FQNEAQ (reference sequence). V shed 0 bases, J shed 2 bases, and the junction held 3 bases outside the gene matches. The CDR3 totals 15 residues. Here the CDR3 DNA reads TGTGCCAGCAGCTTAGCTTGGGACAGACAAGAGACCCAGTACTTC. This encodes CASSLAWDRQETQYF.

The count of this clonotype is one. V and J are TRBV20-1 and TRBJ2-1; 8 bases match TRBD2. This CDR3 contains 15 residues. Germline V CDR1 and CDR2: DFQATT, SNEGSKA (reference sequence). Trimming at V came to 1 base and at J to 5 bases, leaving 7 bases not matched to a gene. The CDR3 coding sequence is TGCAGTGCTAGAGCGGGAGGGCCCTCACACAATGAGCAGTTCTTC. This gives the protein CSARAGGPSHNEQFF.

The J gene is TRBJ2-7, the V gene TRBV20-1; 9 positions agree with TRBD2. The CDR3 covers 14 residues. Germline V lookup: CDR1 DFQATT, CDR2 SNEGSKA (reference sequence). J gave up 2 bases and V 4 bases, and 6 bases lay outside the gene matches. CDR3 sequence (DNA): TGCAGTGCTACACCAGCGGGAGGCACCTACGAGCAGTACTTC. It specifies CSATPAGGTYEQYF.

This chain joins TRBV14 and TRBJ2-3; TRBD1 might be the D (5 bases). Germline V gene lookup returns CDR1 SGHDN and CDR2 FVKESK. V shed 2 bases and J shed 3 bases, with 18 bases lying between them. The CDR3 runs 17 residues. The CDR3, as DNA: TGTGCCAGCAGCCAAAGTGGGCGGACAAGGATAACAGATACGCAGTATTTT. It translates to CASSQSGRTRITDTQYF.

In its sample, this clonotype was seen once. V and J are TRBV27 and TRBJ2-1; 7 nucleotides align to TRBD2. This CDR3 is built from 11 residues. V lost 11 bases to trimming and J lost 5 bases; unmatched junction nucleotides: 3. Per the germline V gene, CDR1 is MNHEY and CDR2 is SMNVEV (reference sequence). The CDR3 sequence is CACGGDNEQFF. CDR3 coding DNA: TGTGCCTGCGGGGGAGACAATGAGCAGTTCTTC.

This rearrangement joins TRBV12-3 or TRBV12-4 to TRBJ2-5; 10 bases are shared with TRBD2. Trimming removed 6 bases from V and 4 bases from J; junction bases left unmatched: 8. The CDR3 has 15 amino acids. The CDR3 coding sequence is TGTGCCAGCAGGCAACTAGCGGGGAGGGGAGAGACCCAGTACTTC. It translates to CASRQLAGRGETQYF.

This clonotype was seen only once. The chain couples TRBV6-6 to TRBJ2-3; 8 bases agree with TRBD2. The germline V gene has CDR1 MNHNY and CDR2 SVGAGI (reference sequence). The junction had 4 bases not matched to a gene; V was cut back by 5 bases and J by 0 bases. CDR3 size: 15 residues. DNA of the CDR3: TGTGCCAGCAGTCAGACTAGCGTGAGCACAGATACGCAGTATTTT. It translates to CASSQTSVSTDTQYF.

The rearrangement uses TRBV30 and TRBJ2-3, with 7 bases aligning to TRBD2. The CDR3 runs 12 residues. V lost 8 bases, J lost 0 bases, and 2 bases stayed unmatched. Germline V CDR1 and CDR2: GTSNPN, SVGIG (reference sequence). The CDR3 DNA follows: TGTGCCAACGGGAGGAGCACAGATACGCAGTATTTT. Protein product: CANGRSTDTQYF. The full variable domain, with the rest looked up from reference TRBV30 and TRBJ2-3, is SQTIHQWPATLVQPVGSPLSLECTVEGTSNPNLYWYRQAAGRGLQLLFYSVGIGQISSEVPQNLSASRPQDRQFILSSKKLLLSDSGFYLCANGRSTDTQYFGPGTRLTVL.

This chain links TRBV1 with TRBJ2-7; TRBD1 is the table's D call, not checked against the DNA. TRBV1 corresponds to a pseudogene. The CDR3 spans 12 residues. The CDR3 nucleotides read TGCACCAGCAGCCTAGTGGGGCACGAGCAGTACTTC. It is translated as CTSSLVGHEQYF.

The chain combines TRBV5-1 with TRBJ2-3; D may be TRBD1 (6 bases). The CDR3 sequence is 15 residues long. Germline V gene sequence: CDR1 SGHRS, CDR2 YFSETQ. V lost 6 bases and J lost 3, with 17 bases in between. CDR3 sequence reads: CASTDHTGRTDTQYF. The CDR3 DNA reads as TGCGCCAGCACAGACCACACAGGGAGAACAGATACGCAGTATTTT.